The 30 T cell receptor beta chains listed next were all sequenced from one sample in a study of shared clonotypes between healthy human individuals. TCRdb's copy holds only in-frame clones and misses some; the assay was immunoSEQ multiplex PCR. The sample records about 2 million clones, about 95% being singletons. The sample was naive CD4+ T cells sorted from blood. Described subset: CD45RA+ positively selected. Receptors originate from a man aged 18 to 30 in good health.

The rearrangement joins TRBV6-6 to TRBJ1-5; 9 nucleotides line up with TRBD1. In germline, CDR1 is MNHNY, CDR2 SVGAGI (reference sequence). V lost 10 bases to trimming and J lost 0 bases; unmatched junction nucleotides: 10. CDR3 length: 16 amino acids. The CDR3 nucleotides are TGTGCCACCCTTGCTTGGACAGGGGTTAGCAATCAGCCCCAGCATTTT. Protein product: CATLAWTGVSNQPQHF.

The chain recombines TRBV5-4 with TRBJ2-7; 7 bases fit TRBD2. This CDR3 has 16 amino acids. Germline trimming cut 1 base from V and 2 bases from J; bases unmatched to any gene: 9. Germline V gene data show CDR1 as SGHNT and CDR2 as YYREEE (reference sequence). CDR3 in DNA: TGTGCCAGCAGCTTGTCCTCGGGACTACTTACCTACGAGCAGTACTTC. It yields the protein CASSLSSGLLTYEQYF. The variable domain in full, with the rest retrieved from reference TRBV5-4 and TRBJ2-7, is ETGVTQSPTHLIKTRGQQVTLRCSSQSGHNTVSWYQQALGQGPQFIFQYYREEENGRGNFPPRFSGLQFPNYSSELNVNALELDDSALYLCASSLSSGLLTYEQYFGPGTRLTVT.

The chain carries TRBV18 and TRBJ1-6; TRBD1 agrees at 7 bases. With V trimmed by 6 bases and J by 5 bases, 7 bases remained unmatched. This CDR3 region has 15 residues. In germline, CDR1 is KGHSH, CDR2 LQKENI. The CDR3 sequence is CASSMGTVNNSPLHF. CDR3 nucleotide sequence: TGTGCCAGCTCCATGGGGACAGTTAATAATTCACCCCTCCACTTT.

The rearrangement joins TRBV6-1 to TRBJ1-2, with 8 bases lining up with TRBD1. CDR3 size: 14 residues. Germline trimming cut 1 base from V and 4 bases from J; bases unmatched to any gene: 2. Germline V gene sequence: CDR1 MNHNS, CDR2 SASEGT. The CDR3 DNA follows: TGTGCCAGCAGTGAAGGGGGACAGGTCTATGGCTACACCTTC. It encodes CASSEGGQVYGYTF.

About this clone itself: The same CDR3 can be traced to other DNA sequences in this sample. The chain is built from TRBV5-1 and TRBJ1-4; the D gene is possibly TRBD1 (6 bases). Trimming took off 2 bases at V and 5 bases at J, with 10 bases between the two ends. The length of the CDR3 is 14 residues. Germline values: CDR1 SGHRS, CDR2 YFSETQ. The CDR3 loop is CASSLAGQNEKLFF. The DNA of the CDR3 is TGCGCCAGCAGCTTAGCTGGACAGAATGAAAAACTGTTTTTT.

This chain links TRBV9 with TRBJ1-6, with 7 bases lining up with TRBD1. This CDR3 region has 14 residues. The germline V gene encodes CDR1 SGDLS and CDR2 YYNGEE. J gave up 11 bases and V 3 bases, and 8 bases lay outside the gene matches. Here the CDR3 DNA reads TGTGCCAGCAGCGAGGGACAGACTCGGCCACCCCTCCACTTT. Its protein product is CASSEGQTRPPLHF.

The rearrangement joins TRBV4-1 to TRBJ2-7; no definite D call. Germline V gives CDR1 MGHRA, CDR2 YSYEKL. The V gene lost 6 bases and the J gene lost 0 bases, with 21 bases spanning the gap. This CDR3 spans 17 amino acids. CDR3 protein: CASRHPWAAEYSYEQYF. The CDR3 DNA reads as TGCGCCAGCAGACATCCCTGGGCGGCGGAGTACTCCTACGAGCAGTACTTC.

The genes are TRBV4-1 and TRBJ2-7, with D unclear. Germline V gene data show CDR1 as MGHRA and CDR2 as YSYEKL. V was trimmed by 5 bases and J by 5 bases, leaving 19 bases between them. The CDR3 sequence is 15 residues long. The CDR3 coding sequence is TGCGCCAGCAGCACACCCGGGCCCAAGGCCAACGAGCAGTACTTC. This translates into CASSTPGPKANEQYF.

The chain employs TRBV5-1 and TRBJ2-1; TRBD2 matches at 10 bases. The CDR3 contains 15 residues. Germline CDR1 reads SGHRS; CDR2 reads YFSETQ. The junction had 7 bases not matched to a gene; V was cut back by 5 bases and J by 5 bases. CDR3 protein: CASRRVAGGNNEQFF. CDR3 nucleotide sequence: TGCGCCAGCAGGAGAGTAGCGGGGGGAAACAATGAGCAGTTCTTC.

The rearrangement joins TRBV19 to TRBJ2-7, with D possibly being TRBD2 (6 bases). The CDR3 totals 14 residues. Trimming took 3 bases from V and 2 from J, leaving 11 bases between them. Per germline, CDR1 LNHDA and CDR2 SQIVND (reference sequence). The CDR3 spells CASSMGLHTYEQYF. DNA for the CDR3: TGTGCCAGTAGTATGGGACTTCACACCTACGAGCAGTACTTC.

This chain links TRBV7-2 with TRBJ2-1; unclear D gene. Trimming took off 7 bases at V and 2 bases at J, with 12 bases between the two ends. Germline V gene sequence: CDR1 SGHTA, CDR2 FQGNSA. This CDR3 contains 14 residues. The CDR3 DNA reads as TGTGCCAGCATGGCATCTCTTACCTACAATGAGCAGTTCTTC. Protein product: CASMASLTYNEQFF.

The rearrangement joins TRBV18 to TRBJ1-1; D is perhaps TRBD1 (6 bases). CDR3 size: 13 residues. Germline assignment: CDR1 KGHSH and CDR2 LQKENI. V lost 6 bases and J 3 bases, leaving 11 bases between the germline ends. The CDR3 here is CASSWTVDTEAFF. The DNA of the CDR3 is TGTGCCAGCTCGTGGACAGTAGACACTGAAGCTTTCTTT.

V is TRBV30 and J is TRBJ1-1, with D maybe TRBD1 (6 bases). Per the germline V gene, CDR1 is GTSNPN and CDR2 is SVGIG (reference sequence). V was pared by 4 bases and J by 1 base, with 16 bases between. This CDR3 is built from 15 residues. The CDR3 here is CAWTLPLTGNTEAFF. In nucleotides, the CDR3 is TGTGCCTGGACCCTCCCACTGACAGGGAACACTGAAGCTTTCTTT.

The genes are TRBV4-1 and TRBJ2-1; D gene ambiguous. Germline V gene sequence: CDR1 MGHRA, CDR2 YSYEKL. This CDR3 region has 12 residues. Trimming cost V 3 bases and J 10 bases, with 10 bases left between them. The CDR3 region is CASSHSFGEQFF. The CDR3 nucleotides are TGCGCCAGCAGCCACAGCTTCGGCGAGCAGTTCTTC.

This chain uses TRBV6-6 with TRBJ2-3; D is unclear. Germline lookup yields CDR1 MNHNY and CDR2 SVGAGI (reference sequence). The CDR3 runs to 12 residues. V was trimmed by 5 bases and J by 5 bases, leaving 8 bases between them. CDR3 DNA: TGTGCCAGCAGTCCAAACTTAGATACGCAGTATTTT. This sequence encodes CASSPNLDTQYF.

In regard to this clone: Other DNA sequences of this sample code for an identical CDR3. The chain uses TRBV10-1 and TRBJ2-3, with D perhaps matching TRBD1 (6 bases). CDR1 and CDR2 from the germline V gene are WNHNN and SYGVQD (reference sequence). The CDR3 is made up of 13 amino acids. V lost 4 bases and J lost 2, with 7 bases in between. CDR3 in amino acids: CASSGQVTDTQYF. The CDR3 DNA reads TGCGCCAGCAGTGGACAGGTCACAGATACGCAGTATTTT.

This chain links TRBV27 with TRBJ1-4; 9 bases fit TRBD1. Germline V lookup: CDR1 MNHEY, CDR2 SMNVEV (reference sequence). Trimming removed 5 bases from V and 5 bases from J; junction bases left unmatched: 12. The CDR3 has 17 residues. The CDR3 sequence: CASSISQGAYSNEKLFF. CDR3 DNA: TGTGCCAGCAGTATCTCACAGGGGGCATATAGCAATGAAAAACTGTTTTTT.

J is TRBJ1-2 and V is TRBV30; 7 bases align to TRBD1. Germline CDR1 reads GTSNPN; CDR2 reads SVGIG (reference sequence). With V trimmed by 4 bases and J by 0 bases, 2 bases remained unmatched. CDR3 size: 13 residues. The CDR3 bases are TGTGCCTGGACCCAGGGGGCTAACTATGGCTACACCTTC. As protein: CAWTQGANYGYTF. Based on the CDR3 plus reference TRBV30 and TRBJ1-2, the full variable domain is SQTIHQWPATLVQPVGSPLSLECTVEGTSNPNLYWYRQAAGRGLQLLFYSVGIGQISSEVPQNLSASRPQDRQFILSSKKLLLSDSGFYLCAWTQGANYGYTFGSGTRLTVV.

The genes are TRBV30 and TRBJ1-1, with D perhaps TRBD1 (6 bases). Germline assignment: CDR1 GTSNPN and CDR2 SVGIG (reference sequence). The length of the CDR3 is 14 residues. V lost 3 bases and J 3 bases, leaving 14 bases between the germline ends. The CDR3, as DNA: TGTGCCTGGAGCGCGGGGGCTCTGTACACTGAAGCTTTCTTT. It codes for CAWSAGALYTEAFF.

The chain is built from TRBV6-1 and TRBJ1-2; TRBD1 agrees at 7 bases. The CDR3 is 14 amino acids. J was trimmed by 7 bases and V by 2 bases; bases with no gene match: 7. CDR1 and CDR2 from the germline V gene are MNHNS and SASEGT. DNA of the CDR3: TGTGCCAGCAGTGAACAAGGGGGCGGATTTGGCTACACCTTC. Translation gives CASSEQGGGFGYTF.

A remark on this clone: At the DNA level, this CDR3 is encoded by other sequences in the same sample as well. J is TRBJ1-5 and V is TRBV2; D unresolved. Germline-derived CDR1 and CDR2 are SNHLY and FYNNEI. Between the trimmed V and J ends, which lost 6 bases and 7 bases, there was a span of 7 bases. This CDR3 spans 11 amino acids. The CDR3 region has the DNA TGTGCCAGCAGGGTGGGACAGCCCCAGCATTTT. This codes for CASRVGQPQHF.

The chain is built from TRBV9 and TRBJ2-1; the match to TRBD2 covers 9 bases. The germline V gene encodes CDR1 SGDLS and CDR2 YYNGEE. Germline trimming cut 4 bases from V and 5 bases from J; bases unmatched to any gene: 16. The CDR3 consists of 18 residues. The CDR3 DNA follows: TGTGCCAGCAGCCCCAGGGGCGGGAGGGCCCTCGGGGACAATGAGCAGTTCTTC. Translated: CASSPRGGRALGDNEQFF. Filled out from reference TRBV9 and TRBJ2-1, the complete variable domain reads DSGVTQTPKHLITATGQRVTLRCSPRSGDLSVYWYQQSLDQGLQFLIQYYNGEERAKGNILERFSAQQFPDLHSELNLSSLELGDSALYFCASSPRGGRALGDNEQFFGPGTRLTVL.

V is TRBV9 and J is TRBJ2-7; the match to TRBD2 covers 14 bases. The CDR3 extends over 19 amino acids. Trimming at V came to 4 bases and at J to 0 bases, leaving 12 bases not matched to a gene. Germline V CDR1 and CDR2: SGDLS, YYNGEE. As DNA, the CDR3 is TGTGCCAGCAGCCCGCGGGGACTAGCGGGGGCGAAAAGCTCCTACGAGCAGTACTTC. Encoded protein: CASSPRGLAGAKSSYEQYF.

CDR3 in amino acids: CASSKVCPHTKQETQYF. Here the CDR3 DNA reads TGTGCCAGCAGCAAAGTGTGCCCTCATACCAAACAAGAGACCCAGTACTTC. The chain employs TRBV21-1 and TRBJ2-5. TRBV21-1 is annotated as a pseudogene. This CDR3 has 17 residues.

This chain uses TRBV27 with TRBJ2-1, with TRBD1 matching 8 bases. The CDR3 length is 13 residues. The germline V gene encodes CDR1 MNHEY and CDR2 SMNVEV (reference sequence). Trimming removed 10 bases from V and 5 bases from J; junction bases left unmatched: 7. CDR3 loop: CANPGQDDNEQFF. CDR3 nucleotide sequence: TGTGCCAACCCGGGACAGGACGACAATGAGCAGTTCTTC.

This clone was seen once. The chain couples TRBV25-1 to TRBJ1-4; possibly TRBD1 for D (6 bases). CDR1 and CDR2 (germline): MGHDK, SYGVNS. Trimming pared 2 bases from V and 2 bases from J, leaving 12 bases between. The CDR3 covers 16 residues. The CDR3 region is CASSEEGGATNEKLFF. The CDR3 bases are TGTGCCAGCAGTGAAGAGGGGGGGGCGACTAATGAAAAACTGTTTTTT.

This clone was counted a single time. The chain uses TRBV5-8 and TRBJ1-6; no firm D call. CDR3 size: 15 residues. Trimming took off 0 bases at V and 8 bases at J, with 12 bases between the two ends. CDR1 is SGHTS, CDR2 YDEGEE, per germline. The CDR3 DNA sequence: TGTGCCAGCAGCTTGGATCGGGCTTCGTATTCACCCCTCCACTTT. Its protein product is CASSLDRASYSPLHF. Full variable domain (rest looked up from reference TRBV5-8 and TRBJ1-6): EAGVTQSPTHLIKTRGQQATLRCSPISGHTSVYWYQQALGLGLQFLLWYDEGEERNRGNFPPRFSGRQFPNYSSELNVNALELEDSALYLCASSLDRASYSPLHFGNGTRLTVT.

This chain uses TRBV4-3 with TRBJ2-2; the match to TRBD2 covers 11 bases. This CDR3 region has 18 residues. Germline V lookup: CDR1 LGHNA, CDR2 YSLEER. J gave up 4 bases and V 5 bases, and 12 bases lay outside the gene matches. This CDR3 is CASSETLGLAGFTGELFF. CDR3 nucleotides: TGCGCCAGCAGCGAAACGTTAGGACTAGCGGGTTTCACCGGGGAGCTGTTTTTT.

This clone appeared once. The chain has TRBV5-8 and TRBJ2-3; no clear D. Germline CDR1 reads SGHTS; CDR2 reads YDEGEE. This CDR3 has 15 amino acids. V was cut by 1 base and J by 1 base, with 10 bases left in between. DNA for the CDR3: TGTGCCAGCAGCTTGTGGGGTCTAGGCACAGATACGCAGTATTTT. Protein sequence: CASSLWGLGTDTQYF. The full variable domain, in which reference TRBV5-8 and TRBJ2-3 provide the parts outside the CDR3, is EAGVTQSPTHLIKTRGQQATLRCSPISGHTSVYWYQQALGLGLQFLLWYDEGEERNRGNFPPRFSGRQFPNYSSELNVNALELEDSALYLCASSLWGLGTDTQYFGPGTRLTVL.

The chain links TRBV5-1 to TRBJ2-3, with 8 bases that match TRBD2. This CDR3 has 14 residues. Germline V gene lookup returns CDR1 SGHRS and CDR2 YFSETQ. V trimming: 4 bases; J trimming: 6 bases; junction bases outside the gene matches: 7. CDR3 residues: CASSAGTSYDTQYF. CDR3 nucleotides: TGCGCCAGCAGCGCCGGGACTAGTTACGATACGCAGTATTTT.